This T cell receptor (beta chain) emerged from a study of T cell repertoires in cytomegalovirus infection. Study at large: Public TCR beta signatures marked donors with CMV infection and the matching HLA.

TCRdb called the reads again in MiXCR, with one record for every CDR3 protein. The sample lists roughly 230,000 distinct CDR3 sequences; over 15% were seen once. In germline, CDR1 is DFQATT, CDR2 SNEGSKA (reference sequence). With 0 bases clipped from V and 6 bases from J, the junction kept 17 bases outside the gene matches. The CDR3 extends over 18 amino acids. A few counts support this clonotype. The sequenced sample was CD8+ T cells from PBMCs. The chain joins TRBV20-1 to TRBJ1-5, with TRBD1 identical over 7 bases. The clonotype comes from a human donor in good health (CMV status not recorded). Some clones in this sample may be carry-over from other donors' samples. DNA of the CDR3: TGCAGTGCTAGAGATCGTGCAGGGGGTAAGACCCAGGGTCAGCCCCAGCATTTT. Protein product: CSARDRAGGKTQGQPQHF.